This T cell receptor beta chain was captured by sequencing in a study of Graves' ophthalmopathy and Graves' hyperthyroidism. The CDR3 extends over 14 amino acids. Germline-derived CDR1 and CDR2 are MNHEY and SVGAGI. V was clipped by 3 bases and J by 7 bases, with 12 bases between them. Using RNA transcripts, the TCR beta CDR3 regions were amplified. Scientists carried out first-round RT-PCR using HTBI primers and then a second-round multiplex PCR. TCRdb passed the multiplex PCR reads through MiXCR, listing each CDR3 protein once. The table includes around 660,000 distinct CDR3 sequences, about two fifths detected once. Ophthalmopathy donors were characterized by moderate-to-severe activity, CAS of at least 3, NOSPECS of at least 4, and duration under 3 months. Clinicians made diagnoses from clinical symptoms, serum thyroxine, TRAb, thyroid ultrasound and orbital computed tomography.

The sequenced sample was peripheral blood. The TCR comes from an adult man with Graves' ophthalmopathy. The chain joins TRBV6-5 to TRBJ2-2; D not resolved. CDR3 bases: TGTGCCAGCAGTTATACGGTGGCGGACGGGGAGCTGTTTTTT. Protein sequence: CASSYTVADGELFF.